This TCR beta chain came from a study of blood T cell repertoires in COVID-19. Study overall: T cells, B-cell-depleted T cells, or PBMCs provided the cDNA or gDNA that served as material.

Per germline, CDR1 SGHRS and CDR2 YFSETQ. The V and J ends lost 0 bases and 1 base, in that order; junction bases with no gene match: 12. The CDR3 has 19 residues. Original analysis: Amplified reference gene primers provided the basis for estimating nucleated cell counts. Clones were read by immunoSEQ multiplex PCR, and TCRdb kept only the in-frame ones, dropping some. V, J and clone size were drawn from that table, and D and trimming were deduced from the DNA. This sample yields about 100,000 clones, of which about nine tenths are seen a single time; less than 2.5% belongs to the top ten. The sample comprised peripheral blood. This TCR was recovered from a man between 50 and 59 years old with active COVID-19. The chain couples TRBV5-1 to TRBJ2-5; the match to TRBD2 covers 10 bases. The CDR3: CASSLDPATSGVIQETQYF. As DNA, the CDR3 is TGCGCCAGCAGCTTGGACCCTGCAACTAGCGGGGTAATCCAAGAGACCCAGTACTTC.